These T cell receptor beta chains were read from a single sample in a study of molecular identifiers for immune sequencing clone quantification. One entry per CDR3 protein results from TCRdb running MiXCR on the PCR reads. Here the sample spans around 25,000 distinct CDR3 sequences, 15% to 20% being singletons. The material sequenced was naive CD8+ T cells from blood, with Jurkat cell RNA spiked in. The receptors were sampled from a human donor in good health. Some libraries in this study had Jurkat cell RNA spiked in. The CDR3 runs from the conserved cysteine through the conserved F or W. D genes are given only for firm matches. Size is omitted from some rows. Given values are once, few, many or a class for expanded clones.

-	13	TRBV6-2/TRBV6-3	TRBJ2-5	many	TGTGCCAGCAAAATAGGGCTCCAAGAGACCCAGTACTTC	CASKIGLQETQYF
-	13	TRBV3-1	TRBJ2-3	many	TGTGCCAGCAGCCCCACAGTCCCAGATACGCAGTATTTT	CASSPTVPDTQYF
-	13	TRBV9	TRBJ2-7	many	TGTGCCAGCAGCCCCGAAGAAGCCTACGAGCAGTACTTC	CASSPEEAYEQYF
TRBD1	14	TRBV20-1	TRBJ1-1	many	TGCAGTGCTGGACGACAGGGGGGCGACACTGAAGCTTTCTTT	CSAGRQGGDTEAFF
-	15	TRBV27	TRBJ2-3	many	TGTGCCAGCAGTTTATATTTGGCGGGCACAGATACGCAGTATTTT	CASSLYLAGTDTQYF
TRBD1	14	TRBV27	TRBJ2-5	many	TGTGCCAGCAAAACTCACAGGGGCGAAGAGACCCAGTACTTC	CASKTHRGEETQYF
-	13	TRBV11-2	TRBJ2-7	-	TGTGCCAGCAGTTGGACAGACTCCTACGAGCAGTACTTC	CASSWTDSYEQYF
-	15	TRBV7-8	TRBJ2-6	many	TGTGCCAGCAGCTTACGTTCAGGTGGGGCCAACGTCCTGACTTTC	CASSLRSGGANVLTF
-	12	TRBV29-1	TRBJ2-1	many	TGCAGCATTCCCTCCGGGGTTCGGGGGCAGTTCTTC	CSIPSGVRGQFF
-	12	TRBV2	TRBJ2-3	many	TGTGCCAGCAGTTTTTTGTTGGATACGCAGTATTTT	CASSFLLDTQYF
-	15	TRBV21-1	TRBJ2-7	many	TGTGCCAGCAGCAAAGCCCCGGGACTTAGTATCGAGCAGTACTTC	CASSKAPGLSIEQYF
-	12	TRBV5-1	TRBJ2-7	many	TGCGCCAGCAGCCAGACAGGTGCTGAGCAGTACTTC	CASSQTGAEQYF
-	15	TRBV5-4	TRBJ2-7	many	TGTGCCAGCAGCTTGGAACCGGGGGCGGGATACGAGCAGTACTTC	CASSLEPGAGYEQYF
TRBD1	15	TRBV27	TRBJ2-7	many	TGTGCCAGCAGTCCAACAGGGGGGCCCTCCTACGAGCAGTACTTC	CASSPTGGPSYEQYF
-	13	TRBV6-6	TRBJ1-2	many	TGTGCCAGCACCCTTGATACTAACTATGGCTACACCTTC	CASTLDTNYGYTF
TRBD2	15	TRBV18	TRBJ2-3	many	TGTGCCAGCTCACTCAGAAGCGGGGGAGCAGATACGCAGTATTTT	CASSLRSGGADTQYF
-	15	TRBV5-1	TRBJ1-1	-	TGCGCCAGCAGCGTAGAGCCAGACAGGCGCCCTGAAGCTTTCTTT	CASSVEPDRRPEAFF
-	13	TRBV6-5	TRBJ2-7	many	TGTGCCAGCAGTTACCCCGGCTGGGGCGAGCAGTACTTC	CASSYPGWGEQYF
-	18	TRBV13	TRBJ2-2	-	TGTGCCGGCAGCTCCCCTTTGCGGAGGGGCCTAGACACCGGGGAGCTGTTTTTT	CAGSSPLRRGLDTGELFF
TRBD2	13	TRBV30	TRBJ2-7	many	TGTGCCTGGGAGGCGGGACTATACTACGAGCAGTACTTC	CAWEAGLYYEQYF
TRBD1	15	TRBV14	TRBJ2-7	many	TGTGCCAGCAGCCAATTCCCGGACAGGAACTACGAGCAGTACTTC	CASSQFPDRNYEQYF
-	14	TRBV6-4	TRBJ1-1	many	TGTGCCAGCAGTGACTCCCCTAAGAGGGCTGAAGCTTTCTTT	CASSDSPKRAEAFF
-	15	TRBV4-3	TRBJ2-1	many	TGCGCCAGCAGCCAAGACATCCCTGGCTTCAATGAGCAGTTCTTC	CASSQDIPGFNEQFF
-	13	TRBV6-6	TRBJ1-4	many	TGTGCCAGCACCTCACAAGAGAATGAAAAACTGTTTTTT	CASTSQENEKLFF
TRBD1	14	TRBV20-1	TRBJ2-7	many	TGCAGTGCTAGCGAGACAGGGACCACCTACGAGCAGTACTTC	CSASETGTTYEQYF
TRBD2	17	TRBV4-1	TRBJ2-3	many	TGCGCCAGCAGCCAATATAAGACTAGCGGGGGGAGAGATACGCAGTATTTT	CASSQYKTSGGRDTQYF
TRBD1	14	TRBV27	TRBJ2-3	many	TGTGCCAGCAGTTATGGACAGGGGGCATATACGCAGTATTTT	CASSYGQGAYTQYF
-	16	TRBV21-1	TRBJ2-3	many	TGTGCCAGCACCAGACTAGCGGGGAAACACACAGATACGCAGTATTTT	CASTRLAGKHTDTQYF
-	15	TRBV20-1	TRBJ1-5	many	TGCAGTGCTAGACACGGGCCACCCTCAGATCAGCCCCAGCATTTT	CSARHGPPSDQPQHF
-	11	TRBV29-1	TRBJ1-1	medium-sized	TGCAGCGTTGAGATAAACACTGAAGCTTTCTTT	CSVEINTEAFF
-	13	TRBV20-1	TRBJ1-6	medium-sized	TGCAGTGCCCTAGGGCAGGGGAATTCACCCCTCCACTTT	CSALGQGNSPLHF
TRBD2	14	TRBV28	TRBJ2-7	many	TGTGCCGGCAGACTAGCCCACCTCGGCTACGAGCAGTACTTC	CAGRLAHLGYEQYF
-	13	TRBV28	TRBJ2-3	many	TGTGCCAGCAGTTTATTCCAGACAGATACGCAGTATTTT	CASSLFQTDTQYF
-	16	TRBV6-5	TRBJ1-6	-	TGTGCCAGCAGTTGGACAGCAGGCTCCTATAATTCACCCCTCCACTTT	CASSWTAGSYNSPLHF
TRBD1	14	TRBV23-1	TRBJ2-5	once	TGCGCCAGCAGTCAAAACAACAGGGGAGAGACCCAGTACTTC	CASSQNNRGETQYF
-	13	TRBV27	TRBJ1-4	many	TGTGCCAGCAGTCGCGGATTTAATGAAAAACTGTTTTTT	CASSRGFNEKLFF
-	15	TRBV28	TRBJ2-7	-	TGTGCCAGCAGTCTCCGGGACGTAGGCTCCTACGAGCAGTACTTC	CASSLRDVGSYEQYF
-	12	TRBV7-9	TRBJ1-1	many	TGTGCCAGCAGCTTAGCGGTTAGTGAAGCTTTCTTT	CASSLAVSEAFF
-	12	TRBV29-1	TRBJ2-3	many	TGCAGCGTTGAGTTTGGCACAGATACGCAGTATTTT	CSVEFGTDTQYF
-	14	TRBV7-9	TRBJ1-1	many	TGTGCCAGCAGCTTGGGTCCCCTGGGCACTGAAGCTTTCTTT	CASSLGPLGTEAFF
TRBD1	17	TRBV7-6	TRBJ1-5	once	TGTGCCAGCAGCTCGGTGGTGGATTTGGGACAGGGGAGAACCCAGCATTTT	CASSSVVDLGQGRTQHF
TRBD2	16	TRBV5-6	TRBJ2-5	many	TGTGCCAGCAGCTCCCAGGGACTAGCGGGGCAAGAGACCCAGTACTTC	CASSSQGLAGQETQYF
TRBD1	15	TRBV27	TRBJ2-3	many	TGTGCCAGCAGTTTTGGACAGGGGGCTGTAGATACGCAGTATTTT	CASSFGQGAVDTQYF
-	13	TRBV28	TRBJ2-7	medium-sized	TGTGCCAGCAGTTTGAGCATGACCTACGAGCAGTACTTC	CASSLSMTYEQYF
-	15	TRBV27	TRBJ2-7	many	TGTGCCAGCAGTTCCCGGGTCGTCACGGGGGACGAGCAGTACTTC	CASSSRVVTGDEQYF
TRBD2	16	TRBV27	TRBJ2-3	medium-sized	TGTGCCAGCAGTTGGGAGGGACCTCCTAGCACAGATACGCAGTATTTT	CASSWEGPPSTDTQYF
-	20	TRBV27	TRBJ2-7	many	TGTGCCAGCAGTTCAAAAAGTCAGGTTGGCTGGGGGAAGGACCCCTACGAGCAGTACTTC	CASSSKSQVGWGKDPYEQYF
TRBD2	15	TRBV23-1	TRBJ2-3	many	TGCGCCAGCAACCGCACTAGCGGAGGCACAGATACGCAGTATTTT	CASNRTSGGTDTQYF